What follows are 13 T cell receptor beta chains derived from one specimen sequenced in a study of beta chain features in type 1 diabetes. Reverse transcribing all isolated RNA meant expressed TCRB transcripts were sequenced. Repertoires were generated with immunoSEQ multiplex PCR, while TCRdb's copy carries only in-frame clones and drops some. This table has under 550,000 clones, about an eighth appearing once. The sample was naive CD4+ T cells from blood. The receptor source for this set is a woman aged 18-30 years in good health.

This clone was recorded a few times. The genes are TRBV29-1 and TRBJ1-3; perhaps TRBD1 as D (5 bases). CDR1 is SQVTM and CDR2 is ANQGSEA in the germline V gene. The germline V and J ends were trimmed by 7 bases and 2 bases, with 15 bases remaining between them. The CDR3 covers 14 residues. The CDR3 coding sequence is TGCAGCGCATCATCCGGGACGGCTGGAAACACCATATATTTT. Its protein product is CSASSGTAGNTIYF. Looking up the rest from reference TRBV29-1 and TRBJ1-3 gives the full variable domain: SAVISQKPSRDICQRGTSLTIQCQVDSQVTMMFWYRQQPGQSLTLIATANQGSEATYESGFVIDKFPISRPNLTFSTLTVSNMSPEDSSIYLCSASSGTAGNTIYFGEGSWLTVV.

This clone was detected a few times. CDR3 in amino acids: CASSMNRDRGLEQYV. The CDR3 nucleotides are TGTGCCAGCAGCATGAATAGGGATAGGGGTTTGGAGCAGTACGTC. This chain joins TRBV7-8 and TRBJ2-7; the D gene is possibly TRBD1 (5 bases). V was cut by 5 bases and J by 7 bases, with 21 bases left in between. From germline, CDR1 is SGHVS and CDR2 FQNEAQ. This CDR3 is 15 amino acids long.

This clone was seen more than once but under ten times. The chain is built from TRBV19 and TRBJ2-7, with D maybe TRBD2 (5 bases). The CDR3 extends over 12 amino acids. Trimming left V 6 bases short and J 6 bases short, with 12 bases between. Germline V gene lookup returns CDR1 LNHDA and CDR2 SQIVND (reference sequence). CDR3 in DNA: TGTGCCAGTAGCGGGAACGGGGTCGAGCAGTACTTC. It codes for CASSGNGVEQYF.

This chain joins TRBV14 and TRBJ2-1; D remains unclear. Trimming pared 2 bases from V and 8 bases from J, leaving 13 bases between. This CDR3 has 14 residues. Germline CDR1 is SGHDN and CDR2 is FVKESK. Written as DNA, the CDR3 is TGTGCCAGCAGCCAACAGCCGAGCCAGTATGAGCAGTTCTTC. Residues: CASSQQPSQYEQFF.

This sequence joins TRBV7-8 and TRBJ1-4; D remains ambiguous. Trimming took off 2 bases at V and 4 bases at J, with 17 bases between the two ends. The germline V gene has CDR1 SGHVS and CDR2 FQNEAQ. The length of the CDR3 is 17 residues. The CDR3 nucleotides are TGTGCCAGCAGCTTACAGCGAGTAGGTTGGGGTAATGAAAAACTGTTTTTT. As protein: CASSLQRVGWGNEKLFF. Variable domain in full (rest from reference TRBV7-8 and TRBJ1-4): GAGVSQSPRYKVAKRGQDVALRCDPISGHVSLFWYQQALGQGPEFLTYFQNEAQLDKSGLPSDRFFAERPEGSVSTLKIQRTQQEDSAVYLCASSLQRVGWGNEKLFFGSGTQLSVL.

The chain recombines TRBV10-3 with TRBJ2-3, with D tentatively TRBD1 or TRBD2 (5 bases each). The germline gives CDR1 ENHRY, CDR2 SYGVKD. Trimming removed 4 bases from V and 0 bases from J, with 8 bases in between. The CDR3 extends over 14 amino acids. Written as DNA, the CDR3 is TGTGCCATCAGTGGGGACGGTAGCACAGATACGCAGTATTTT. It encodes CAISGDGSTDTQYF.

The chain recombines TRBV11-2 with TRBJ2-5; D is unclear. The V end lost 6 bases, the J end lost 2 bases, and 10 bases lay between the germline ends. The length of the CDR3 is 13 residues. CDR1 is SGHAT, CDR2 FQNNGV, per germline. The DNA for the CDR3 is TGTGCCAGCAGGTCGTTGTCTCAAGAGACCCAGTACTTC. It specifies CASRSLSQETQYF.

The chain carries TRBV5-4 and TRBJ2-5; D is unclear. The length of the CDR3 is 15 residues. V lost 3 bases and J 0 bases, leaving 12 bases between the germline ends. From germline, CDR1 is SGHNT and CDR2 YYREEE (reference sequence). The CDR3 DNA reads TGTGCCAGCAGCTCAACTTCCGGCTACCAAGAGACCCAGTACTTC. Protein sequence: CASSSTSGYQETQYF.

This clone was counted a few times. V gene TRBV4-1 combines with J gene TRBJ2-7; unclear D gene. Trimming removed 3 bases at V and 3 bases at J, with 12 bases between. Germline V gives CDR1 MGHRA, CDR2 YSYEKL. The CDR3 has 14 amino acids. CDR3 in amino acids: CASSQTHTNYEQYF. CDR3 coding DNA: TGCGCCAGCAGCCAGACCCACACGAACTACGAGCAGTACTTC.

The chain couples TRBV7-9 to TRBJ2-2; 9 nucleotides align to TRBD1. CDR1 is SEHNR and CDR2 is FQNEAQ in the germline V gene (reference sequence). The J segment lost 1 base and the V segment lost 5 bases, leaving 2 bases of the junction unmatched. This CDR3 spans 15 amino acids. The CDR3 here is CASSPTGGNTGELFF. The CDR3 DNA follows: TGTGCCAGCAGCCCGACAGGGGGGAACACCGGGGAGCTGTTTTTT.

J is TRBJ2-2 and V is TRBV7-7; 11 nucleotides match TRBD1. The ends lost 5 bases at V and 6 bases at J; junction bases unmatched: 5. CDR1 and CDR2 (germline): SSHAT, FNYEAQ (reference sequence). This CDR3 comprises 15 residues. CDR3 loop: CASSTRDRGSGELFF. The CDR3 DNA reads TGTGCCAGCAGCACGCGGGACAGGGGGTCCGGGGAGCTGTTTTTT.

A few counts support this clone. The gene calls are TRBV10-3 and TRBJ1-2; 7 bases match TRBD1. The germline V gene encodes CDR1 ENHRY and CDR2 SYGVKD. Losses at the gene ends were 0 bases for V and 0 bases for J; bases not matched to a gene: 4. There are 16 residues in the CDR3. Here the CDR3 DNA reads TGTGCCATCAGTGAGTCGGGACAGACTGCTAACTATGGCTACACCTTC. It encodes CAISESGQTANYGYTF.

This clone has more than one count but fewer than ten. The J gene is TRBJ2-3, the V gene TRBV28, with D possibly being TRBD1 (6 bases). The ends were cut back, 4 bases at V and 1 base at J, with 9 bases in the middle. The length of the CDR3 is 14 residues. Germline CDR1 and CDR2: MDHEN and SYDVKM. The CDR3: CASSWRQGTDTQYF. The CDR3 nucleotides are TGTGCCAGCAGTTGGAGACAGGGCACAGATACGCAGTATTTT.